This T cell receptor (beta chain) was found in a study of blood T cells in healthy people across ages. Findings of the study overall: Long-lived donors exceeded aged donors in naive CD4+ cells and diversity.

This clonotype was seen a handful of times. Its antigen is unidentified. This CDR3 comprises 14 residues. Per germline, CDR1 ENHRY and CDR2 SYGVKD. Trimming took 4 bases from V and 3 from J, leaving 12 bases between them. Then a second PCR, running about 6 to 11 cycles, was carried out with a sample-barcoded 5' primer and a J-beta primer mix. TCRdb re-analysed the 5' RACE reads in MiXCR, keeping a single row per CDR3 protein. The top ten hold approximately 15% of the sample, which has roughly 900,000 distinct CDR3 sequences, under 35% seen once. This clonotype originated in a woman older than 75 in good health. The sequencing input was blood. The rearrangement uses TRBV10-3 and TRBJ2-5, with D possibly TRBD2 on 6 matching bases. The CDR3 coding sequence is TGTGCCATCAGTGGGGTTGGAGGGGAAGAGACCCAGTACTTC. Its translation: CAISGVGGEETQYF.